This entry lists 24 T cell receptor beta chains sequenced from one sample in a study of blood T cells in healthy people across ages. The second PCR ran 7 to 11 cycles with a sample-barcoded 5' primer and J-beta primers. TCRdb used MiXCR to reprocess the 5' RACE reads, holding one entry per CDR3 protein. The sample has 700,000 to 900,000 distinct CDR3 sequences, approximately 53% seen once. Sequencing was done on a sample of blood. The source of these receptors is a man older than 75 in good health.

The gene calls are TRBV4-1 and TRBJ2-7; 7 bases match TRBD1. CDR3 length: 16 amino acids. Germline V gene data show CDR1 as MGHRA and CDR2 as YSYEKL. The J segment lost 0 bases and the V segment lost 1 base, leaving 6 bases of the junction unmatched. DNA of the CDR3: TGCGCCAGCAGCCAAGGCCCGGGACAGAGCTCCTACGAGCAGTACTTC. Amino acid sequence: CASSQGPGQSSYEQYF.

This chain joins TRBV2 and TRBJ2-7; either TRBD1 or TRBD2 may fit D (5 bases each). Germline loops: CDR1 SNHLY, CDR2 FYNNEI. The CDR3 runs to 15 residues. The germline V and J ends were trimmed by 2 bases and 2 bases, with 13 bases remaining between them. This CDR3 reads CASSERGGSTYEQYF. The DNA for the CDR3 is TGTGCCAGCAGTGAACGGGGCGGGTCAACCTACGAGCAGTACTTC. Looking up the rest from reference TRBV2 and TRBJ2-7 gives the full variable domain: EPEVTQTPSHQVTQMGQEVILRCVPISNHLYFYWYRQILGQKVEFLVSFYNNEISEKSEIFDDQFSVERPDGSNFTLKIRSTKLEDSAMYFCASSERGGSTYEQYFGPGTRLTVT.

CDR3 nucleotide sequence: TGTGCCACCAGCCTCGGGCAGAATAATGAAAAACTGTTTTTT. Its protein product is CATSLGQNNEKLFF. The gene calls are TRBV15 and TRBJ1-4; no definite D call. The CDR3 length is 14 residues. Germline-derived CDR1 and CDR2 are LNHNV and YYDKDF (reference sequence). V was cut by 5 bases and J by 4 bases, with 11 bases left in between. Full variable domain (outside the CDR3, taken from reference TRBV15 and TRBJ1-4): DAMVIQNPRYQVTQFGKPVTLSCSQTLNHNVMYWYQQKSSQAPKLLFHYYDKDFNNEADTPDNFQSRRPNTSFCFLDIRSPGLGDTAMYLCATSLGQNNEKLFFGSGTQLSVL.

The V call is TRBV7-2, the J call TRBJ2-7; 7 nucleotides line up with TRBD1. The CDR3 runs to 14 residues. The V gene's germline CDR1 is SGHTA and CDR2 FQGNSA. Trimming took 8 bases from V and 3 from J; bases not matched to a gene: 10. This CDR3 reads CASAPGTAFYEQYF. The DNA of the CDR3 is TGTGCCAGCGCCCCCGGGACAGCTTTCTACGAGCAGTACTTC.

The chain's CDR3 is CAWSDGANTGELFF. The DNA of the CDR3 is TGTGCCTGGTCGGACGGAGCGAACACCGGGGAGCTGTTTTTT. The gene calls are TRBV30 and TRBJ2-2; no firm D call. This CDR3 has 14 residues. The V end lost 5 bases, the J end lost 0 bases, and 10 bases lay between the germline ends. The germline V gene has CDR1 GTSNPN and CDR2 SVGIG (reference sequence).

V and J are TRBV7-2 and TRBJ1-5, with unresolved D. Germline CDR1 reads SGHTA; CDR2 reads FQGNSA. CDR3 size: 16 residues. Trimming removed 2 bases from V and 0 bases from J, with 11 bases in between. This CDR3 reads CASSLTGPNSNQPQHF. DNA of the CDR3: TGTGCCAGCAGCTTAACCGGGCCAAATAGCAATCAGCCCCAGCATTTT.

The chain carries TRBV20-1 and TRBJ2-1; the match to TRBD2 covers 12 bases. Germline trimming cut 0 bases from V and 9 bases from J; bases unmatched to any gene: 12. Germline assignment: CDR1 DFQATT and CDR2 SNEGSKA (reference sequence). The CDR3 runs to 17 residues. The CDR3 reads CSARDRGASGRGSEQFF. The CDR3, as DNA: TGCAGTGCTAGAGATAGGGGAGCTAGCGGGAGGGGCAGTGAGCAGTTCTTC.

The CDR3 loop is CASRRQDPPSNQPQHF. As DNA, the CDR3 is TGTGCCAGCAGAAGACAGGACCCTCCTAGCAATCAGCCCCAGCATTTT. The V call is TRBV9, the J call TRBJ1-5; perhaps TRBD1 as D (6 bases). Trimming removed 5 bases at V and 0 bases at J, with 15 bases between. This CDR3 spans 16 amino acids. The germline V gene has CDR1 SGDLS and CDR2 YYNGEE.

The V gene is TRBV7-2, the J gene TRBJ2-3, with D tentatively TRBD2 (6 bases). In germline, CDR1 is SGHTA, CDR2 FQGNSA. V shed 3 bases and J shed 4 bases, with 14 bases lying between them. CDR3 length equals 15 residues. CDR3 nucleotide sequence: TGTGCCAGCAGCTTGTCGGGAGACGGCCCAGATACGCAGTATTTT. This gives the protein CASSLSGDGPDTQYF.

This chain joins TRBV9 and TRBJ1-1; perhaps TRBD1 as D (5 bases). The CDR3 has 14 residues. V gave up 2 bases and J gave up 4 bases, with 12 bases separating them. Germline V gene data show CDR1 as SGDLS and CDR2 as YYNGEE. The CDR3 spells CASSVSSGGTEAFF. Here the CDR3 DNA reads TGTGCCAGCAGCGTTTCGTCCGGGGGCACTGAAGCTTTCTTT.

This clonotype was detected a few times. This chain links TRBV4-1 with TRBJ1-2, with no clear D. The CDR3 consists of 14 residues. Trimming shortened V by 2 bases and J by 8 bases, and 15 bases separated the two germline ends. Germline V lookup: CDR1 MGHRA, CDR2 YSYEKL. The CDR3 DNA is TGCGCCAGCAGCCAACAAGCCTCGGTAATCGGCTACACCTTC. It translates to CASSQQASVIGYTF.

In DNA form, the CDR3 reads TGTGCCAGCAGCGTAGGCTGGGGGGCCTACGAGCAGTACTTC. It yields the protein CASSVGWGAYEQYF. The V and J genes are TRBV9 and TRBJ2-7, with D possibly TRBD2 on 6 matching bases. This CDR3 is 14 amino acids long. Germline V gives CDR1 SGDLS, CDR2 YYNGEE. Trimming left V 0 bases short and J 2 bases short, with 9 bases between.

This clonotype was seen more than once but under ten times. This sequence joins TRBV29-1 and TRBJ2-7; D is possibly TRBD1 (6 bases). This CDR3 spans 12 amino acids. CDR1 SQVTM and CDR2 ANQGSEA come from the germline V gene. Trimming removed 7 bases from V and 2 bases from J, with 12 bases in between. In nucleotides, the CDR3 is TGCAGCGGACGGACAGCGGCCTACGAGCAGTACTTC. The encoded protein is CSGRTAAYEQYF.

V and J are TRBV12-3 or TRBV12-4 and TRBJ2-5; TRBD1 matches at 7 bases. The J call may be in error: the DNA end matches TRBJ2-7 better. CDR3 length: 14 amino acids. CDR3 DNA: TGTGCCAGCAGTTTTGACAGGGCTGAATCCGAGCAGTACTTC. As protein: CASSFDRAESEQYF.

This rearrangement joins TRBV28 to TRBJ2-6; 10 nucleotides agree with TRBD1. CDR1 is MDHEN, CDR2 SYDVKM, per germline. The V gene end was trimmed by 2 bases and the J gene end by 0 bases; junction bases not matched to a gene: 10. CDR3 length equals 20 residues. CDR3 in DNA: TGTGCCAGCAGTTTAATGAGCTGGGACAGGGGAAGCTCTGGGGCCAACGTCCTGACTTTC. Protein product: CASSLMSWDRGSSGANVLTF.

The gene calls are TRBV14 and TRBJ2-7, with D hard to call. The CDR3 contains 14 residues. CDR1 and CDR2 (germline): SGHDN, FVKESK. V lost 4 bases and J 0 bases, leaving 10 bases between the germline ends. The CDR3 nucleotides read TGTGCCAGCAGCCCCCTGGACGGCTCCTACGAGCAGTACTTC. Protein sequence: CASSPLDGSYEQYF.

The V and J genes are TRBV10-3 and TRBJ2-3; D possibly uses TRBD1 or TRBD2 (5 bases each). This CDR3 has 13 residues. Germline V gene sequence: CDR1 ENHRY, CDR2 SYGVKD. Trimming removed 6 bases from V and 14 bases from J, with 21 bases in between. The CDR3 loop reads CAIRRDPARYAYF. The CDR3 DNA is TGTGCCATCAGGAGGGACCCCGCCAGATACGCGTATTTT.

This clonotype has only a few counts. The chain recombines TRBV29-1 with TRBJ1-5; maybe TRBD1 (5 bases). CDR1 and CDR2 (germline): SQVTM, ANQGSEA. V lost 6 bases, J lost 4 bases, and 10 bases lay in between. The CDR3 runs to 12 residues. The CDR3 DNA sequence: TGCAGCGTGGGGGGGAGGAATCAGCCCCAGCATTTT. This gives the protein CSVGGRNQPQHF.

The V call is TRBV3-1, the J call TRBJ1-4, with unresolved D. The germline CDR1 and CDR2 sequences are LGHDT and YNNKEL (reference sequence). V was cut by 0 bases and J by 7 bases, with 18 bases left in between. The CDR3 has 17 residues. In DNA, the CDR3 is TGTGCCAGCAGCCAAGAGTCCCCGGGTCGGGGAAGTGAAAAACTGTTTTTT. Translation gives CASSQESPGRGSEKLFF.

This chain uses TRBV5-6 with TRBJ2-3; 7 bases match TRBD1. This CDR3 is built from 17 residues. Germline CDR1 and CDR2: SGHDT and YYEEEE. V lost 4 bases and J lost 1; bases outside the gene matches: 12. The CDR3 region has the DNA TGTGCCAGCAGCAGCCCGACAGGGTGGTATGGCACAGATACGCAGTATTTT. This gives the protein CASSSPTGWYGTDTQYF.

This chain uses TRBV14 with TRBJ1-1; D may be TRBD1 (6 bases). Trimming took off 3 bases at V and 4 bases at J, with 15 bases between the two ends. Germline loops: CDR1 SGHDN, CDR2 FVKESK. The CDR3 spans 15 residues. CDR3 sequence: CASSQTQGGGTEAFF. The CDR3 bases are TGTGCCAGCAGCCAGACACAGGGCGGTGGCACTGAAGCTTTCTTT.

The chain uses TRBV20-1 and TRBJ2-7, with a weak D call TRBD2 (6 bases). V lost 4 bases and J lost 8, with 18 bases in between. CDR1 is DFQATT and CDR2 is SNEGSKA in the germline V gene (reference sequence). The CDR3 runs to 13 residues. CDR3 region: CSAMVAAPGQQYF. CDR3 in DNA: TGCAGTGCTATGGTAGCGGCACCGGGCCAGCAGTACTTC.

The genes are TRBV20-1 and TRBJ2-3; 8 nucleotides align to TRBD1. Unmatched junction bases numbered 3, after V lost 0 bases and J lost 4 bases. Per germline, CDR1 DFQATT and CDR2 SNEGSKA (reference sequence). This CDR3 has 14 amino acids. CDR3 coding DNA: TGCAGTGCTAGAGATCGGACAGGGTCAGATACGCAGTATTTT. It specifies CSARDRTGSDTQYF.

The chain uses TRBV12-5 and TRBJ2-5; D not resolved. This CDR3 spans 11 amino acids. Germline V gene data show CDR1 as LGHNT and CDR2 as FRNRAP. V lost 5 bases to trimming and J lost 5 bases, with 6 bases between them. For the CDR3, the DNA is TGTGCTAGTGGTCTTCTCGAGACCCAGTACTTC. Encoded protein: CASGLLETQYF.